This T cell receptor (beta chain) is drawn from a study of blood T cell repertoires in COVID-19 (dated by TCRdb to 2020 to 2022). Broadly, across the study: The collaborator samples originated in the United States, Italy and Spain and spanned the acute and convalescent phases of COVID-19. The samples were drawn from two sources: the first 160 participants of the ongoing ImmuneRACE study, and 1,000 to 1,500 subjects contributed by 6 global collaborators. HLA class I and class II types, where available, came from metadata supplied by the sample provider rather than from assay-based typing. The prospective study material was composed of cDNA or gDNA derived from T cells, B-cell-depleted T cells, or PBMCs. A freely available public database, intended as a resource for researchers studying the immune response to SARS-CoV-2, is where the repertoires were released. Deeply sampled blood TCRbeta repertoires from subjects exposed to, actively infected with, or recovered from COVID-19 were included in the dataset. A de-identified subject ID, COVID-19 status, age in years and sex were almost always included in the sample metadata. The investigation overall reported the following: Clinical and demographic metadata were provided uncurated, with the amount varying by source and participant.

A remark on this clone: Its antigen remains undetermined. No base quality information exists; no much larger clone differs at one position.

Each collaborating institution followed its own protocols to collect whole blood in K2EDTA tubes. For TCRbeta analysis, collaborators shipped samples in one of three forms: frozen whole blood, isolated PBMCs, or DNA extracted from either of those sample types. TCRbeta CDR3 regions were amplified from genomic DNA by means of the immunoSEQ Assay, a bias-controlled multiplex PCR. From the authors' description of their analysis: The number of nucleated cells in each sample was estimated by amplification of reference gene primers within the assay. Sequence reads were collapsed and filtered to measure the absolute abundance of every unique TCRbeta CDR3 rearrangement. For each sample, productive Simpson clonality was calculated as the square root of Simpson's diversity index over productive rearrangements. The clones in this table, taken by TCRdb from immuneACCESS, are in-frame only. Not every clone is retained; where verified, under half of the shortfall comes from an unresolved V gene, and the cause of the rest is unknown. V, J and clone size derive from that table, while D and trimming were established from the DNA sequence. Within this sample are some 160,000 clones, with around 77% of them counted one time only. The top ten clonotypes cover approximately 6.2% of the sample.

Sequences were obtained from peripheral blood. The sequence was collected from a man in his sixties or seventies with active or convalescent COVID-19.

The CDR3 is CASSFMKRDNSPLHF. The nucleotide sequence reads as follows: TGTGCCAGCAGTTTCATGAAACGGGATAATTCACCCCTCCACTTT. This chain is built from TRBV27 and TRBJ1-6, with no confidently assigned D gene. The germline V gene encodes CDR1 MNHEY and CDR2 SMNVEV (reference sequence). The cysteine opens and the phenylalanine closes a CDR3 of 15 amino acids. This entry keeps only the CDR3 DNA: 45 bases, framed from base 1. Cut back by 3 bases and 5 bases, the V and J ends lie 11 bases apart.